Presented here are 10 T cell receptor beta chains from one specimen sequenced in a study of neoadjuvant anti-PD-1 for oral cavity cancer. Sequencing was performed with immunoSEQ multiplex PCR; in TCRdb, only in-frame clones are kept and a portion is missing. The sample records several thousand clones, about 61% being singletons. The source was tumor tissue, collected before nivolumab (anti-PD-1) treatment. The source is a person aged 40 to 85 with oral cavity squamous cell carcinoma.

V gene TRBV18 combines with J gene TRBJ2-3, with TRBD1 matching over 9 bases. Germline values: CDR1 KGHSH, CDR2 LQKENI. This CDR3 comprises 15 residues. The V segment lost 8 bases and the J segment 0 bases; nucleotides outside the gene matches: 6. The CDR3 loop reads CASQNTGGSTDTQYF. Here the CDR3 DNA reads TGTGCCAGCCAGAATACAGGGGGCAGCACAGATACGCAGTATTTT.

The V and J genes are TRBV11-1 and TRBJ2-3; 8 bases are a match to TRBD2. V shed 2 bases, J shed 3 bases, and the junction held 7 bases outside the gene matches. This CDR3 spans 16 amino acids. The V gene's germline CDR1 is SGHAT and CDR2 FQDESV (reference sequence). The CDR3 sequence is CASSLIAGGSTDTQYF. CDR3 nucleotide sequence: TGTGCCAGCAGCTTAATCGCGGGAGGATCTACAGATACGCAGTATTTT.

The chain uses TRBV30 and TRBJ2-3; 11 nucleotides align to TRBD2. The CDR3 extends over 19 amino acids. In germline, CDR1 is GTSNPN, CDR2 SVGIG (reference sequence). With 3 bases clipped from V and 3 bases from J, the junction kept 17 bases outside the gene matches. CDR3 residues: CAWRKTSGDSRVRTDTQYF. Here the CDR3 DNA reads TGTGCCTGGAGGAAGACTAGCGGGGATTCCCGAGTCAGGACAGATACGCAGTATTTT.

The V gene is TRBV7-3, the J gene TRBJ2-2; D not resolved. Per the germline V gene, CDR1 is SGHTA and CDR2 is FQGTGA. This CDR3 spans 13 amino acids. Trimming left V 5 bases short and J 6 bases short, with 10 bases between. CDR3 amino acids: CASSTGLAGELFF. The CDR3 DNA sequence: TGTGCCAGCAGCACGGGCCTTGCCGGGGAGCTGTTTTTT.

The sample holds a few counts of this clone. The chain has TRBV15 and TRBJ1-2; D is uncertain. The CDR3 loop spans 14 amino acids. Deletions cut 0 bases from V and 4 bases from J, with 9 bases between. The V gene's germline CDR1 is LNHNV and CDR2 YYDKDF (reference sequence). The CDR3 here is CATSRDSAFYGYTF. CDR3 sequence (DNA): TGTGCCACCAGCAGAGATTCCGCATTCTATGGCTACACCTTC.

This clone has a handful of counts. The genes are TRBV5-1 and TRBJ1-6; 7 bases match TRBD1. The V segment lost 0 bases and the J segment 10 bases; nucleotides outside the gene matches: 7. In germline, CDR1 is SGHRS, CDR2 YFSETQ. The CDR3 extends over 15 amino acids. Here the CDR3 DNA reads TGCGCCAGCAGCTTGGACACACTAGGGGGCTCACCCCTCCACTTT. Translating gives CASSLDTLGGSPLHF.

The chain is built from TRBV11-2 and TRBJ2-1; 12 nucleotides match TRBD2. V dropped 5 bases and J dropped 7; count of bases not matched to a gene: 6. The CDR3 runs to 15 residues. Germline V gene data show CDR1 as SGHAT and CDR2 as FQNNGV. DNA of the CDR3: TGTGCCAGCAGCGTCCTAGCGGGGGGGGTAAATGAGCAGTTCTTC. Translation gives CASSVLAGGVNEQFF.

The chain's CDR3 is CSVGSGTGVQEAFF. The CDR3 DNA sequence: TGCAGCGTTGGCTCCGGGACAGGGGTTCAAGAAGCTTTCTTT. The V call is TRBV29-1, the J call TRBJ1-1; 10 nucleotides match TRBD1. V lost 4 bases and J lost 8; bases outside the gene matches: 10. The CDR3 totals 14 residues. In germline, CDR1 is SQVTM, CDR2 ANQGSEA.

This clone was found a few times. V is TRBV30 and J is TRBJ1-3; D not resolved. The CDR3 loop spans 14 amino acids. Germline V lookup: CDR1 GTSNPN, CDR2 SVGIG (reference sequence). Between the trimmed V and J ends, which lost 0 bases and 0 bases, there was a span of 6 bases. In DNA, the CDR3 is TGTGCCTGGAGTGTCTCCGTCTCTGGAAACACCATATATTTT. Protein product: CAWSVSVSGNTIYF.

The chain employs TRBV7-9 and TRBJ2-2, with a tentative D call TRBD1 (5 bases). Germline CDR1 is SEHNR and CDR2 is FQNEAQ (reference sequence). The CDR3 totals 14 residues. V lost 7 bases to trimming and J lost 0 bases, with 9 bases between them. CDR3 coding DNA: TGTGCCAGCAATTTACAGGCGAACACCGGGGAGCTGTTTTTT. It specifies CASNLQANTGELFF.